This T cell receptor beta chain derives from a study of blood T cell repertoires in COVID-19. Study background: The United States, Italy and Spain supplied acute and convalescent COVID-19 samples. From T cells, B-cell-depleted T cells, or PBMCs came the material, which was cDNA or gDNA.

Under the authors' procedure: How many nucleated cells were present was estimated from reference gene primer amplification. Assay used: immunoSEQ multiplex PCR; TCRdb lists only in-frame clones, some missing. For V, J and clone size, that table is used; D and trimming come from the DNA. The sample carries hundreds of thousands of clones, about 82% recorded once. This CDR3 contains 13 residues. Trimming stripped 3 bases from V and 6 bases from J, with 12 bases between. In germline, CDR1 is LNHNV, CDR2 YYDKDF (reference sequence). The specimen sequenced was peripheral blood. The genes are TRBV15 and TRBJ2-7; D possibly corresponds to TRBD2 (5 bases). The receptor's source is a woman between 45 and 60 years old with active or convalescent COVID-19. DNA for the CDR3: TGTGCCACCAGCAGGGCAAGAGGGTTCGAGCAGTACTTC. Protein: CATSRARGFEQYF.